The source of this T cell receptor (beta chain) is a study of CD8+CD57+ T cells in acquired aplastic anemia. Study-level background: DNA recovered from sorted CD4+ and CD8+ cells had a mean of approximately 3 ug.

Genomic DNA was employed as the template in profiling TCR beta VDJ and CDR3. In TCRdb, the reads were re-called with MiXCR into one record per CDR3 protein. Found here are approximately 300,000 distinct CDR3 sequences, 56% of them singletons; the top ten hold 1% to 1.5%. The authors sequenced patients whose flow cytometry had shown CD8+CD57+ cell expansion. Trimming removed 5 bases at V and 7 bases at J, with 15 bases between. This CDR3 spans 12 amino acids. CDR1 is DFQATT, CDR2 SNEGSKA, per germline (reference sequence). The origin of this receptor is a human donor with aplastic anemia. Input material: sorted CD4+, CD8+, or CD8+CD57+ T cells (not recorded which) from PBMCs. The chain has TRBV20-1 and TRBJ2-7; the D gene is possibly TRBD2 (5 bases). The chain's CDR3 is CSAALLEGEQYF. CDR3 DNA: TGCAGTGCTGCCTTACTAGAAGGGGAGCAGTACTTC.